The clone carrying this T cell receptor beta chain occurred once. The antigen is undetermined. Positively selected for CCR7, the CD45RO-negative cells used as naive CD8 cells excluded terminally differentiated effector memory CD45RA+ cells. The data originate from a study of shared clonotypes between healthy human individuals. Study-level background: CD8 memory received one plate per donor, CD8 naive two, CD4 memory three and CD4 naive three.

Study-level points and caveats: With few donors, the genetic and exposure-history diversity represented was limited.

Sequenced by immunoSEQ multiplex PCR; TCRdb stores in-frame clones only, minus some. The sample gives some 2.1 million clones, over 85% of which show up once; around 1.7% is in the top ten. The receptor was isolated from a man younger than 30 in good health. Some clones in this sample may be carry-over from other donors' samples. The sequencing input was naive CD8+ T cells from PBMCs.

CDR3: CASSPRGVTGYEQYF. CDR3 nucleotides: TGTGCCAGCAGTCCACGGGGAGTGACCGGGTACGAGCAGTACTTC. The rearrangement uses TRBV27 and TRBJ2-7, with D tentatively TRBD2 (5 bases). Trimming took 5 bases from V and 4 from J, leaving 18 bases between them. There are 15 residues in the CDR3. Looked up from germline, CDR1 is MNHEY and CDR2 is SMNVEV (reference sequence).